The 27 T cell receptor beta chains below come from one sample, sequenced in a study of blood T cell repertoires in COVID-19. Assay used: immunoSEQ multiplex PCR; TCRdb lists only in-frame clones, some missing. The data show around 120,000 clones, roughly 79% seen once. Sequenced material: peripheral blood. The receptor set was obtained from a human donor in a cohort sampled during active COVID-19.

This chain uses TRBV5-1 with TRBJ2-7; TRBD1 matches at 8 bases. CDR1 and CDR2 from the germline V gene are SGHRS and YFSETQ. The CDR3 length is 13 residues. The V and J ends lost 5 bases and 5 bases, in that order; junction bases with no gene match: 6. The CDR3 region has the DNA TGCGCCAGCAGGTATACAGGGGGTAACGAGCAGTACTTC. Its protein product is CASRYTGGNEQYF.

V and J are TRBV5-1 and TRBJ1-4; possible D gene TRBD1, 5 bases. The CDR3 runs to 16 residues. Deletions cut 0 bases from V and 5 bases from J, with 14 bases between. CDR1 and CDR2 from the germline V gene are SGHRS and YFSETQ. The CDR3 DNA sequence: TGCGCCAGCAGCTTGGTACCGGGACGGGGGAATGAAAAACTGTTTTTT. It translates to CASSLVPGRGNEKLFF.

This chain connects TRBV6-2 or TRBV6-3 to TRBJ1-5; the match to TRBD1 covers 8 bases. Germline-derived CDR1 and CDR2 are MNHEY and SVGEGT. Trimming removed 2 bases from V and 1 base from J; junction bases left unmatched: 13. The CDR3 contains 19 residues. Here the CDR3 reads CASSYDTSGTGESNQPQHF. Here the CDR3 DNA reads TGTGCCAGCAGTTACGATACATCGGGGACAGGAGAAAGCAATCAGCCCCAGCATTTT.

The chain links TRBV2 to TRBJ2-7, with a tentative D call TRBD2 (6 bases). Germline assignment: CDR1 SNHLY and CDR2 FYNNEI. This CDR3 comprises 14 residues. V dropped 4 bases and J dropped 1 base, with 11 bases sitting between them. CDR3 bases: TGTGCCAGCAGTGTAGGACTACCTTCCTACGAGCAGTACTTC. As protein: CASSVGLPSYEQYF.

This chain uses TRBV7-2 with TRBJ2-5; D perhaps matches TRBD1 (5 bases). CDR3 length: 16 amino acids. In germline, CDR1 is SGHTA, CDR2 FQGNSA. Trimming took off 2 bases at V and 1 base at J, with 14 bases between the two ends. CDR3 residues: CASSLSVGATQETQYF. CDR3 sequence (DNA): TGTGCCAGCAGCTTAAGTGTTGGGGCAACCCAAGAGACCCAGTACTTC.

The chain couples TRBV27 to TRBJ2-3, with a weak D call TRBD2 (7 bases). The V gene's germline CDR1 is MNHEY and CDR2 SMNVEV (reference sequence). V dropped 7 bases and J dropped 1 base, with 18 bases sitting between them. CDR3 length: 16 amino acids. CDR3 nucleotides: TGTGCCAGCAACGACCGAGGGGGAGGGGGCACAGATACGCAGTATTTT. Its translation: CASNDRGGGGTDTQYF.

The CDR3 here is CASSQLSSGENIQYF. In DNA form, the CDR3 reads TGTGCCAGCAGCCAACTTAGTAGCGGGGAGAACATTCAGTACTTC. This rearrangement joins TRBV14 to TRBJ2-4; 8 bases align to TRBD2. V gave up 2 bases and J gave up 7 bases; unmatched junction bases: 7. CDR3 length: 15 residues. Germline lookup yields CDR1 SGHDN and CDR2 FVKESK.

The CDR3 sequence is CASNRGTGGYNEQFF. CDR3 coding DNA: TGTGCCAGCAACCGGGGGACAGGGGGCTACAATGAGCAGTTCTTC. The genes are TRBV5-4 and TRBJ2-1; the match to TRBD1 covers 11 bases. V lost 6 bases, J lost 3 bases, and 5 bases stayed unmatched. The CDR3 sequence is 15 residues long. The germline CDR1 and CDR2 sequences are SGHNT and YYREEE (reference sequence).

This clone has only one observation. V and J are TRBV7-9 and TRBJ2-7, with 7 bases identical to TRBD1. CDR3 length: 15 residues. Germline V gene data show CDR1 as SEHNR and CDR2 as FQNEAQ (reference sequence). V lost 3 bases to trimming and J lost 5 bases; unmatched junction nucleotides: 10. CDR3 DNA: TGTGCCAGCAGCTTGGACACAGGGGCTCTGGACGAGCAGTACTTC. Its protein product is CASSLDTGALDEQYF.

The chain combines TRBV6-5 with TRBJ2-1, with 7 bases that match TRBD2. Looked up from germline, CDR1 is MNHEY and CDR2 is SVGAGI. The V and J ends lost 2 bases and 8 bases, in that order; junction bases with no gene match: 9. The CDR3 sequence is 15 residues long. The DNA of the CDR3 is TGTGCCAGCAGTTACCTATCGGGGGGTATCGATGAGCAGTTCTTC. It yields the protein CASSYLSGGIDEQFF.

The V and J genes are TRBV3-1 (or the pseudogene TRBV3-2) and TRBJ1-1; tentative D call: TRBD1 (5 bases). The CDR3 is 16 amino acids. Germline V gene data show CDR1 as LGHDT and CDR2 as YNNKEL (reference sequence). V lost 0 bases and J lost 2, with 13 bases in between. This chain's CDR3 is CASSQDRATDNTEAFF. The CDR3 DNA reads as TGTGCCAGCAGCCAAGACAGGGCGACAGATAACACTGAAGCTTTCTTT.

This chain joins TRBV28 and TRBJ2-2, with 7 bases fitting TRBD1. V shed 11 bases and J 5 bases; nucleotides not matched to a gene: 8. Looked up from germline, CDR1 is MDHEN and CDR2 is SYDVKM. The CDR3 runs to 13 residues. CDR3 DNA sequence: TGTGCCGGGAACAGGGGTGGGACCGGGGAGCTGTTTTTT. As protein: CAGNRGGTGELFF.

The gene calls are TRBV10-3 and TRBJ1-1; D uncertain. The germline V gene has CDR1 ENHRY and CDR2 SYGVKD. The V end was cut by 4 bases, the J end by 4 bases, with 10 bases between. This CDR3 contains 13 residues. CDR3 bases: TGTGCCATCAGTGGCCGCAGACTCACTGAAGCTTTCTTT. This codes for CAISGRRLTEAFF.

This clone was seen at least ten times. The V gene is TRBV20-1, the J gene TRBJ2-3; unclear D gene. This CDR3 contains 13 residues. Germline V lookup: CDR1 DFQATT, CDR2 SNEGSKA (reference sequence). V was pared by 3 bases and J by 2 bases, with 9 bases between. The CDR3 region is CSASMANTDTQYF. CDR3 bases: TGCAGTGCTAGTATGGCAAACACAGATACGCAGTATTTT.

V gene TRBV28 combines with J gene TRBJ2-3; weak D call: TRBD2 (5 bases). Deletions cut 4 bases from V and 0 bases from J, with 11 bases between. Germline lookup yields CDR1 MDHEN and CDR2 SYDVKM. This CDR3 has 15 amino acids. The CDR3 region is CASSSPTGSTDTQYF. The CDR3 region has the DNA TGTGCCAGCAGTTCTCCCACGGGGAGCACAGATACGCAGTATTTT.

The rearrangement uses TRBV10-3 and TRBJ1-1, with D perhaps TRBD1 (5 bases). Germline V gene data show CDR1 as ENHRY and CDR2 as SYGVKD. The V end was cut by 0 bases, the J end by 6 bases, with 14 bases between. CDR3 size: 15 residues. CDR3 residues: CAISESQGRRAEAFF. In DNA, the CDR3 is TGTGCCATCAGTGAGTCTCAGGGTAGAAGGGCTGAAGCTTTCTTT.

This clone was counted between two and nine times. The chain joins TRBV18 to TRBJ1-1; 9 bases are shared with TRBD1. Germline lookup yields CDR1 KGHSH and CDR2 LQKENI. The trim removed 3 bases at V and 0 bases at J, leaving 2 bases unmatched. The CDR3 contains 15 residues. The CDR3 region has the DNA TGTGCCAGCTCACCGGGGACAGGGATGAACACTGAAGCTTTCTTT. It translates to CASSPGTGMNTEAFF.

In its sample, this clone was seen many times. The rearrangement links TRBV18 to TRBJ1-2, with TRBD1 matching over 7 bases. Losses at the gene ends were 2 bases for V and 3 bases for J; bases not matched to a gene: 6. Germline lookup yields CDR1 KGHSH and CDR2 LQKENI. This CDR3 spans 15 amino acids. The chain's CDR3 is CASSPSTGSDYGYTF. CDR3 DNA sequence: TGTGCCAGCTCACCATCGACAGGGTCCGACTATGGCTACACCTTC. Using reference TRBV18 and TRBJ1-2 for the parts outside the CDR3, the full variable domain is NAGVMQNPRHLVRRRGQEARLRCSPMKGHSHVYWYRQLPEEGLKFMVYLQKENIIDESGMPKERFSAEFPKEGPSILRIQQVVRGDSAAYFCASSPSTGSDYGYTFGSGTRLTVV.

V gene TRBV2 combines with J gene TRBJ2-2; D call uncertain. CDR1 and CDR2 from the germline V gene are SNHLY and FYNNEI. V shed 3 bases and J shed 6 bases, with 8 bases lying between them. This CDR3 comprises 13 residues. Here the CDR3 DNA reads TGTGCCAGCAGTGACGACATCCCCGGGGAGCTGTTTTTT. This codes for CASSDDIPGELFF.

The chain uses TRBV2 and TRBJ2-3; the match to TRBD1 covers 11 bases. The CDR3 spans 15 residues. Germline V CDR1 and CDR2: SNHLY, FYNNEI. Germline trimming cut 6 bases from V and 0 bases from J; bases unmatched to any gene: 2. The CDR3 sequence: CASRGTGGSTDTQYF. The CDR3 DNA reads TGTGCCAGCAGGGGGACAGGGGGTAGCACAGATACGCAGTATTTT.

This chain links TRBV24-1 with TRBJ2-1; tentative D call: TRBD2 (6 bases). This CDR3 is built from 16 residues. The V end was cut by 4 bases, the J end by 5 bases, with 17 bases between. Germline V gene data show CDR1 as KGHDR and CDR2 as SFDVKD. For the CDR3, the DNA is TGTGCCACCAGTGACGAGGGGTATAGCGGAAACAATGAGCAGTTCTTC. Translated, it gives CATSDEGYSGNNEQFF.

This clone has more than one count but fewer than ten. The chain uses TRBV28 and TRBJ2-7; 8 positions agree with TRBD2. V was clipped by 5 bases and J by 0 bases; unmatched bases: 3. The CDR3 is made up of 14 amino acids. Germline loops: CDR1 MDHEN, CDR2 SYDVKM. CDR3 sequence (DNA): TGTGCCAGCAGTCTCCTAGCGGGCTCCTACGAGCAGTACTTC. It specifies CASSLLAGSYEQYF.

This clone was observed a handful of times. The chain carries TRBV3-1 (or the pseudogene TRBV3-2) and TRBJ2-7; TRBD2 aligns across 7 bases. CDR3 length equals 15 residues. CDR1 is LGHDT and CDR2 is YNNKEL in the germline V gene (reference sequence). The junction had 8 bases not matched to a gene; V was cut back by 4 bases and J by 2 bases. The CDR3 bases are TGTGCCAGCAGCCCTCGGGGCGGGGGTCCCTACGAGCAGTACTTC. Its translation: CASSPRGGGPYEQYF.

This chain connects TRBV27 to TRBJ1-2, with a weak D call TRBD1 (5 bases). Germline CDR1 reads MNHEY; CDR2 reads SMNVEV (reference sequence). V shed 5 bases and J shed 7 bases, with 20 bases lying between them. The CDR3 has 15 amino acids. The CDR3 DNA sequence: TGTGCCAGCAGTCGAACAAAATGGGGCAACGGTGGCTACACCTTC. The encoded protein is CASSRTKWGNGGYTF.

The chain uses TRBV3-1 (or the pseudogene TRBV3-2) and TRBJ2-7; D is perhaps TRBD2 (5 bases). Trimming pared 7 bases from V and 7 bases from J, leaving 17 bases between. Germline V CDR1 and CDR2: LGHDT, YNNKEL (reference sequence). This CDR3 region has 13 residues. The CDR3 coding sequence is TGTGCCAGCAACAACTGGGGAGAGGGAGAGCAGTACTTC. Its translation is CASNNWGEGEQYF.

The gene calls are TRBV5-1 and TRBJ2-1, with TRBD2 matching 10 bases. Trimming took 2 bases from V and 5 from J; bases not matched to a gene: 4. There are 15 residues in the CDR3. CDR1 and CDR2 from the germline V gene are SGHRS and YFSETQ. CDR3 bases: TGCGCCAGCAGCTTCCTAGCGGGGGCCAACAATGAGCAGTTCTTC. Amino acid sequence: CASSFLAGANNEQFF.

The rearrangement joins TRBV7-8 to TRBJ2-1; TRBD2 matches at 9 bases. This CDR3 contains 18 residues. V lost 2 bases, J lost 0 bases, and 8 bases stayed unmatched. CDR1 and CDR2 (germline): SGHVS, FQNEAQ. The CDR3: CASSLLVAGGSSYNEQFF. The CDR3 DNA reads TGTGCCAGCAGCTTACTCGTGGCGGGAGGGAGCTCCTACAATGAGCAGTTCTTC.